This passage covers 20 T cell receptor beta chains from one sample sequenced in a study of blood T cells in healthy people across ages. Sample-barcoded 5' priming and a J-beta primer mix drove a second PCR of roughly 7 to 11 cycles. A single record per CDR3 protein comes from TCRdb applying MiXCR to the 5' RACE reads. The sample consists of 650,000 or so distinct CDR3 sequences, approximately 52% of them appearing once. Sequences were obtained from blood. Source of these receptors: a woman older than 75 in good health.

The J gene is TRBJ2-3, the V gene TRBV6-5; D is possibly TRBD1 (6 bases). From germline, CDR1 is MNHEY and CDR2 SVGAGI. Between the trimmed V and J ends, which lost 2 bases and 0 bases, there was a span of 12 bases. This CDR3 region has 16 residues. The CDR3 DNA reads as TGTGCCAGCAGTTACCGACAGGACCGAAGCACAGATACGCAGTATTTT. Amino acid sequence: CASSYRQDRSTDTQYF.

Details on this clonotype: With a much larger clone just one base away, this may be a read error. This chain joins TRBV3-1 and TRBJ1-1, with a weak D call TRBD1 (6 bases). The V and J ends lost 0 bases and 10 bases respectively, with 9 bases between them. The germline V gene encodes CDR1 LGHDT and CDR2 YNNKEL (reference sequence). This CDR3 region has 12 residues. The CDR3 nucleotides are TGTGCCAGCAGCCAAGACCGAGGGGGAGCTTTCTTT. Amino acids: CASSQDRGGAFF.

This clonotype was counted between two and nine times. The junction departs from the called germline gene at one end, perhaps through a read error. The rearrangement links TRBV12-3 or TRBV12-4 to TRBJ2-6; possibly TRBD1 for D (6 bases). CDR3 length equals 20 residues. The CDR3 sequence is CASSLWQGRGLSSGADVLTF. The CDR3 DNA sequence: TGTGCCAGCAGTTTATGGCAGGGGCGCGGATTGAGCTCTGGGGCCGACGTCCTGACTTTC.

This clonotype was found once. The rearrangement links TRBV20-1 to TRBJ2-5; D gene unclear. Trimming shortened V by 0 bases and J by 11 bases, and 16 bases separated the two germline ends. The CDR3 length is 13 residues. Germline V gene sequence: CDR1 DFQATT, CDR2 SNEGSKA (reference sequence). CDR3 region: CSARDVGRNEQYF. CDR3 DNA: TGCAGTGCTAGAGACGTGGGTCGCAATGAGCAGTACTTC.

This clonotype came up many times. V usage is TRBV4-2 and J usage is TRBJ1-2; D not resolved. The CDR3 is 13 residues long. Germline V gene data show CDR1 as LGHNA and CDR2 as YNFKEQ. The V and J ends lost 1 base and 7 bases respectively, with 10 bases between them. DNA of the CDR3: TGTGCCAGCAGCCAAGCCGGCCAGATTGGCTACACCTTC. Encoded protein: CASSQAGQIGYTF.

The chain joins TRBV5-1 to TRBJ2-3; the D is unclear. Germline V gene lookup returns CDR1 SGHRS and CDR2 YFSETQ. V was clipped by 5 bases and J by 8 bases, with 9 bases between them. The CDR3 contains 11 residues. CDR3 in amino acids: CASRKSVTQYF. DNA of the CDR3: TGCGCCAGCAGAAAATCAGTTACGCAGTATTTT.

V usage is TRBV6-1 and J usage is TRBJ2-3; 8 positions match TRBD1. The germline V gene encodes CDR1 MNHNS and CDR2 SASEGT. V shed 8 bases and J 1 base; nucleotides not matched to a gene: 8. The CDR3 spans 15 residues. CDR3 coding DNA: TGTGCCAGCTCTGTGGTACAGGGGGGCACAGATACGCAGTATTTT. Translating gives CASSVVQGGTDTQYF.

This clonotype has at least ten counts. The gene calls are TRBV27 and TRBJ2-3, with TRBD2 as a possible D gene (5 bases). The CDR3 covers 15 residues. CDR1 and CDR2 (germline): MNHEY, SMNVEV (reference sequence). The V gene lost 5 bases and the J gene lost 0 bases, with 12 bases spanning the gap. The CDR3 protein is CASSPELESTDTQYF. Here the CDR3 DNA reads TGTGCCAGCAGTCCAGAACTAGAAAGCACAGATACGCAGTATTTT.

This clonotype was seen ten or more times. The genes are TRBV12-3 or TRBV12-4 and TRBJ2-1; the D is unclear. This CDR3 is 14 amino acids long. Trimming cost V 0 bases and J 9 bases, with 12 bases left between them. The CDR3 nucleotides are TGTGCCAGCAGTTTAGCGATTAAAGTGAGTGAGCAGTTCTTC. It codes for CASSLAIKVSEQFF.

Worth noting for this clonotype: A much larger clone sits a single nucleotide away, making a read error possible. Here the CDR3 DNA reads TGTGCCTGCAGTTTACAGGCGGGAGGGGACGGTGAGCAGTTCTTC. As protein: CACSLQAGGDGEQFF. The gene calls are TRBV27 and TRBJ2-1; 9 nucleotides align to TRBD2. CDR3 length equals 15 residues. CDR1 and CDR2 from the germline V gene are MNHEY and SMNVEV (reference sequence).

The rearrangement joins TRBV20-1 to TRBJ2-7; 7 bases line up with TRBD1. CDR1 DFQATT and CDR2 SNEGSKA come from the germline V gene (reference sequence). CDR3 length: 14 residues. V lost 2 bases, J lost 6 bases, and 10 bases stayed unmatched. The CDR3 DNA follows: TGCAGTGCTAGATCCCCTGGGACAGTTCCCGAGCAGTACTTC. Translated, it gives CSARSPGTVPEQYF.

This clonotype was counted many times. The CDR3 nucleotides read TGCGCCAGCAGCTTGTCTCAGATGGGGACAGATACGCAGTATTTT. It codes for CASSLSQMGTDTQYF. This chain links TRBV5-1 with TRBJ2-3; D gene unclear. Germline V gene data show CDR1 as SGHRS and CDR2 as YFSETQ. V lost 1 base and J lost 3, with 12 bases in between. CDR3 size: 15 residues.

The CDR3 loop is CASSVLAGLGHTTQYF. In DNA, the CDR3 is TGTGCCAGCAGTGTACTAGCGGGGTTGGGACACACCACGCAGTATTTT. V gene TRBV25-1 combines with J gene TRBJ2-3; TRBD2 aligns across 10 bases. This CDR3 contains 16 residues. V lost 4 bases and J lost 9; bases outside the gene matches: 13. Germline CDR1 MGHDK, CDR2 SYGVNS.

This clonotype occurred a few times. The chain employs TRBV5-1 and TRBJ2-1; D possibly corresponds to TRBD2 (5 bases). V was shortened by 3 bases and J by 6 bases, with 10 bases between the two germline ends. The CDR3 length is 13 residues. Germline V gene data show CDR1 as SGHRS and CDR2 as YFSETQ. The CDR3 here is CASSWAGGNEQFF. The CDR3 DNA follows: TGCGCCAGCAGCTGGGCGGGTGGCAATGAGCAGTTCTTC.

This clonotype was found many times. The V and J genes are TRBV15 and TRBJ2-7; TRBD2 matches 7 bases. V gave up 0 bases and J gave up 0 bases; unmatched junction bases: 5. Germline V gene lookup returns CDR1 LNHNV and CDR2 YYDKDF (reference sequence). The length of the CDR3 is 16 residues. CDR3 sequence (DNA): TGTGCCACCAGCAGAGAGGGGGGGACCTTCTCCTACGAGCAGTACTTC. Translated: CATSREGGTFSYEQYF.

This chain uses TRBV3-1 with TRBJ2-7; D perhaps matches TRBD2 (5 bases). Germline loops: CDR1 LGHDT, CDR2 YNNKEL (reference sequence). This CDR3 is 15 amino acids long. With 5 bases removed from V and 3 bases from J, the gap between germline ends came to 17 bases. The CDR3 sequence is CASSNAGSDGYEQYF. Here the CDR3 DNA reads TGTGCCAGCAGCAACGCTGGGAGTGACGGCTACGAGCAGTACTTC.

The chain joins TRBV27 to TRBJ2-3; TRBD1 agrees at 9 bases. V shed 5 bases and J 6 bases; nucleotides not matched to a gene: 9. Germline assignment: CDR1 MNHEY and CDR2 SMNVEV (reference sequence). The length of the CDR3 is 15 residues. The CDR3 region has the DNA TGTGCCAGCAGTCGTTCTGGACAGGGGTTTGATACGCAGTATTTT. Its translation: CASSRSGQGFDTQYF.

This clonotype was counted many times. One base away lies a much larger clone, so this may be a sequencing read error. This chain joins TRBV10-3 and TRBJ2-5; 9 bases are a match to TRBD2. The junction had 11 bases not matched to a gene; V was cut back by 4 bases and J by 11 bases. The germline gives CDR1 ENHRY, CDR2 SYGVKD. The CDR3 loop spans 14 amino acids. The chain's CDR3 is CAISGVAGVQEQYF. CDR3 bases: TGTGCCATCAGTGGGGTAGCGGGAGTTCAGGAGCAGTACTTC.

Of note for this clonotype: A much larger clone lies a single base off, so this may be a read error. This chain connects TRBV7-3 to TRBJ2-1; a possible D gene is TRBD1 (6 bases). Germline V gene sequence: CDR1 SGHTA, CDR2 FQGTGA. The CDR3 spans 15 residues. Trimming removed 5 bases at V and 4 bases at J, with 15 bases between. The DNA of the CDR3 is TGTGCCAGCAGCCCAGGGGAGATTAGGTACAATGAGCAGTTCTTC. The encoded protein is CASSPGEIRYNEQFF.

As regards this clonotype: Mismatch with germline at one junction end may stem from a read error. CDR3 DNA: TGTGCCGGCAGCGTAGCGGGTACTAGCACAGATACGCAGTATTTT. This codes for CAGSVAGTSTDTQYF. V usage is TRBV9 and J usage is TRBJ2-3, with TRBD2 identical over 7 bases. This CDR3 comprises 15 residues. Germline CDR1 reads SGDLS; CDR2 reads YYNGEE.